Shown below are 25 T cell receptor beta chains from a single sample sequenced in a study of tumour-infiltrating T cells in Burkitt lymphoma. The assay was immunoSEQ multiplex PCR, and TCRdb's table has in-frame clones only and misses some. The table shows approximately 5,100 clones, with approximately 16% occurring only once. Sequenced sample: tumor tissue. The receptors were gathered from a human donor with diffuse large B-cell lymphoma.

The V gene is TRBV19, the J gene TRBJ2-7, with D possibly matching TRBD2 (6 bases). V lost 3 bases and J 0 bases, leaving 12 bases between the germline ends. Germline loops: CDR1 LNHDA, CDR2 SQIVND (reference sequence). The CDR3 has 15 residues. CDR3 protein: CASSIGMGGSYEQYF. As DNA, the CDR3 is TGTGCCAGTAGTATTGGGATGGGGGGCTCCTACGAGCAGTACTTC. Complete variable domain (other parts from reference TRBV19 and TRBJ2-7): DGGITQSPKYLFRKEGQNVTLSCEQNLNHDAMYWYRQDPGQGLRLIYYSQIVNDFQKGDIAEGYSVSREKKESFPLTVTSAQKNPTAFYLCASSIGMGGSYEQYFGPGTRLTVT.

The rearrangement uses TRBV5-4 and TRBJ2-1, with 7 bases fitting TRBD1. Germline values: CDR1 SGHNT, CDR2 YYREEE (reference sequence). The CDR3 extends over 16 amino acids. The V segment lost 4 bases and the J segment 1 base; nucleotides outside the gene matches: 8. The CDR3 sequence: CASSRTGVASYNEQFF. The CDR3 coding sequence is TGTGCCAGCAGCAGAACAGGGGTAGCGTCCTACAATGAGCAGTTCTTC.

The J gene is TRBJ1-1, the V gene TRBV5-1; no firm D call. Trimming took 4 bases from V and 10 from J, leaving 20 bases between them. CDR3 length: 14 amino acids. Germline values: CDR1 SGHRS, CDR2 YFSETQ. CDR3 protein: CASSPEWTDRAAFF. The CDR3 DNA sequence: TGCGCCAGCAGCCCAGAGTGGACGGACCGAGCAGCTTTCTTT.

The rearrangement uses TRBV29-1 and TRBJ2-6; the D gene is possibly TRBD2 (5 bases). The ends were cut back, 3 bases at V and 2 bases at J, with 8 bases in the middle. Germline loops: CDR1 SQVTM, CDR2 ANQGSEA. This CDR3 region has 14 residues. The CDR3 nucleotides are TGCAGCGTTGACGAGGGAGCTGGGGCCAACGTCCTGACTTTC. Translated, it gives CSVDEGAGANVLTF.

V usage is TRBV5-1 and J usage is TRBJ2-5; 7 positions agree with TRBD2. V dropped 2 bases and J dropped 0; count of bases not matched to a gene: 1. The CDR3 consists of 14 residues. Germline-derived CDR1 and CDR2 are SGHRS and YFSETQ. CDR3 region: CASSLAGHQETQYF. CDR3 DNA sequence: TGCGCCAGCAGCTTAGCGGGACACCAAGAGACCCAGTACTTC.

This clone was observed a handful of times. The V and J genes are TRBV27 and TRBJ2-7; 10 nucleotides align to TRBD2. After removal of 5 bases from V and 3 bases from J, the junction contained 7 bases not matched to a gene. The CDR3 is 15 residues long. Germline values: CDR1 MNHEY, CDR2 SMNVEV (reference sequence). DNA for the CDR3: TGTGCCAGCAGTCCAGGTAGCGGGAGGATCTACGAGCAGTACTTC. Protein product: CASSPGSGRIYEQYF.

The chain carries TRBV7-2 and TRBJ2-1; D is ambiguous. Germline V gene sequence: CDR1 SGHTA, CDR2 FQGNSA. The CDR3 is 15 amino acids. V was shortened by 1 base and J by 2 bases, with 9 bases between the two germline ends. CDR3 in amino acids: CASSLDVGPYNEQFF. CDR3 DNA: TGTGCCAGCAGCTTAGATGTGGGCCCCTACAATGAGCAGTTCTTC.

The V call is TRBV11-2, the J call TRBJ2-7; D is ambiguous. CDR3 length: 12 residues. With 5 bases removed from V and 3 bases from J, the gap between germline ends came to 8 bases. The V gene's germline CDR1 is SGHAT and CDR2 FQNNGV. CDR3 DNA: TGTGCCAGCAGCACTACTTACTACGAGCAGTACTTC. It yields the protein CASSTTYYEQYF. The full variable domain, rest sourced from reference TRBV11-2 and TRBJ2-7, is EAGVAQSPRYKIIEKRQSVAFWCNPISGHATLYWYQQILGQGPKLLIQFQNNGVVDDSQLPKDRFSAERLKGVDSTLKIQPAKLEDSAVYLCASSTTYYEQYFGPGTRLTVT.

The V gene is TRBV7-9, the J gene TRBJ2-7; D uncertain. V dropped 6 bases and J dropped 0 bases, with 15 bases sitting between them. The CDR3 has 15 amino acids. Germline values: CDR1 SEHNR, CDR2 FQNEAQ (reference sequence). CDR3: CASSSDTTYSYEQYF. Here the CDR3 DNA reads TGTGCCAGCAGTTCAGACACAACTTACTCCTACGAGCAGTACTTC.

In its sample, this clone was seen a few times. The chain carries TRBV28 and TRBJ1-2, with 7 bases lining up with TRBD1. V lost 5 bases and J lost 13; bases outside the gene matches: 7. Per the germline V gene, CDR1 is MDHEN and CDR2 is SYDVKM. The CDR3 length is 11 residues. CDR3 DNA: TGTGCCAGCAGTCGACAACAGGGGACCACCTTC. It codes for CASSRQQGTTF.

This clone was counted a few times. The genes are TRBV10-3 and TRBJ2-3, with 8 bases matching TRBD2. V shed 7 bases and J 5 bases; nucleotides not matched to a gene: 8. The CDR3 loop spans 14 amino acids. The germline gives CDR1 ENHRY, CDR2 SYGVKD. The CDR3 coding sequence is TGTGCCATCAAACCGGGACTAGATGTAGATACGCAGTATTTT. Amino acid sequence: CAIKPGLDVDTQYF.

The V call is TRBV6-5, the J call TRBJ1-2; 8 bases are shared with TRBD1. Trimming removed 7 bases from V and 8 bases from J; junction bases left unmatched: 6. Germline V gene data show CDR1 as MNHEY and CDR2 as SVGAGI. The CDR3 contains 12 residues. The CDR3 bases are TGTGCCAGCAAGGACAGGGTTGCGGGCTACACCTTC. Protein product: CASKDRVAGYTF.

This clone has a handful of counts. The DNA for the CDR3 is TGTGCCAGCAGTGACCTCAGGTACTACGAGCAGTACTTC. It translates to CASSDLRYYEQYF. V usage is TRBV25-1 and J usage is TRBJ2-7; D not resolved. The length of the CDR3 is 13 residues. Trimming pared 3 bases from V and 3 bases from J, leaving 9 bases between. The germline gives CDR1 MGHDK, CDR2 SYGVNS.

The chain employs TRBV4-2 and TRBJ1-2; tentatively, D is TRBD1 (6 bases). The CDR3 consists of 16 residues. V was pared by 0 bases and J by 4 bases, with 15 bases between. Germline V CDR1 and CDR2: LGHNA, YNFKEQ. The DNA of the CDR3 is TGTGCCAGCAGCCAAGATTCGTTACAGGGAACCTATGGCTACACCTTC. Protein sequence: CASSQDSLQGTYGYTF.

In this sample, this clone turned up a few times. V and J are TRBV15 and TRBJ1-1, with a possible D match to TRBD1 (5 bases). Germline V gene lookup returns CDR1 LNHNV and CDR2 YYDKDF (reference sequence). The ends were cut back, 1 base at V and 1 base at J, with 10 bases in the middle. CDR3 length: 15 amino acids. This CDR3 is CATSRVLGANTEAFF. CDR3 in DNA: TGTGCCACCAGCAGAGTTCTAGGGGCGAACACTGAAGCTTTCTTT.

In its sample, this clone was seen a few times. CDR3 sequence (DNA): TGTGCCAGTAGCCCCGCCCGGGAGGGAATGAACACTGAAGCTTTCTTT. Translation gives CASSPAREGMNTEAFF. V usage is TRBV19 and J usage is TRBJ1-1; no reliable D call. The CDR3 contains 16 residues. The ends were cut back, 6 bases at V and 0 bases at J, with 17 bases in the middle. CDR1 and CDR2 (germline): LNHDA, SQIVND (reference sequence).

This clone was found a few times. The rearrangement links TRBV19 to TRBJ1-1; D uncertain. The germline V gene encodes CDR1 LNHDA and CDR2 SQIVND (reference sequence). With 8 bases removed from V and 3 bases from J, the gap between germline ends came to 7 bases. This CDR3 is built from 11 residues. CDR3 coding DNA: TGTGCCAGTGCAGGATACACTGAAGCTTTCTTT. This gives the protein CASAGYTEAFF.

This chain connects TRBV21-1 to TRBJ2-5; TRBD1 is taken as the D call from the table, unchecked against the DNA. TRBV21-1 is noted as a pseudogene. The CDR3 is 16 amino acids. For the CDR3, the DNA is TGTGCCAGCAGCACCCACAGGGTTCAGTCCACCCCGACCCAGTACTTC. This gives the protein CASSTHRVQSTPTQYF.

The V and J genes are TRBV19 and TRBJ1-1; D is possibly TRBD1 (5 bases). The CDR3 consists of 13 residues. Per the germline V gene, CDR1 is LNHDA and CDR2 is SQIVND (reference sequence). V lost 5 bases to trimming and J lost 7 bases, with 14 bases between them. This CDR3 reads CASSVQGLGEAFF. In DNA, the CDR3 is TGTGCCAGTAGTGTGCAGGGATTAGGTGAAGCTTTCTTT.

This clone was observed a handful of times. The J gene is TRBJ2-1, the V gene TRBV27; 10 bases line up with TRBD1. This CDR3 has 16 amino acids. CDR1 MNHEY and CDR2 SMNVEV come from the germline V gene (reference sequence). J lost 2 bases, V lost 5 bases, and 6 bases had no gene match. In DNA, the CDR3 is TGTGCCAGCAGTCCCCGGGACAGGGGCACCTACAATGAGCAGTTCTTC. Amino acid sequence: CASSPRDRGTYNEQFF.

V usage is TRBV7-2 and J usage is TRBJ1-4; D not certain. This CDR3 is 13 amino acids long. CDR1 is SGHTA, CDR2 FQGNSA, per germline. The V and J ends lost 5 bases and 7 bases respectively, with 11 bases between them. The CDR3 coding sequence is TGTGCCAGCAGCCCGAGTACCGGTGAAAAACTGTTTTTT. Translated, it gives CASSPSTGEKLFF.

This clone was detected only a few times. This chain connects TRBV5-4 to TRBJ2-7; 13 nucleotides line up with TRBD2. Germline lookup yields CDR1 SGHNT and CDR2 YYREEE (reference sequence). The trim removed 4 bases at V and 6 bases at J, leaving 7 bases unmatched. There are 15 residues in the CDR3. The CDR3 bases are TGTGCCAGCAGCCCCGGACTAGCGGGAGCGGGCGAGCAGTACTTC. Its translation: CASSPGLAGAGEQYF.

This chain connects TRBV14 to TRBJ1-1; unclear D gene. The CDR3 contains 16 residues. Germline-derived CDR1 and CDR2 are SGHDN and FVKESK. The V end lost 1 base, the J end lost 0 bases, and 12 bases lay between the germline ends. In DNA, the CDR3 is TGTGCCAGCAGCCAAGTTTTGGGAACTTTGAACACTGAAGCTTTCTTT. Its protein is CASSQVLGTLNTEAFF.

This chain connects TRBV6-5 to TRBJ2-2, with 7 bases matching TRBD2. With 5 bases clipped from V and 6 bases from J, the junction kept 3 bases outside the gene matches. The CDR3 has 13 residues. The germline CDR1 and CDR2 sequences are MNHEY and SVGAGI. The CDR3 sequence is CASSLGRAGELFF. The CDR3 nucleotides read TGTGCCAGCAGTCTAGGGAGGGCCGGGGAGCTGTTTTTT.

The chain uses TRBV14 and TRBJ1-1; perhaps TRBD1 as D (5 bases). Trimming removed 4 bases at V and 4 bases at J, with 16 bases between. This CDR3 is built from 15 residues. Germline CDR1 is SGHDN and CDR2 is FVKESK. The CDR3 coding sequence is TGTGCCAGCAGCCCTCAGAACGGGGCTTTCACTGAAGCTTTCTTT. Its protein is CASSPQNGAFTEAFF.